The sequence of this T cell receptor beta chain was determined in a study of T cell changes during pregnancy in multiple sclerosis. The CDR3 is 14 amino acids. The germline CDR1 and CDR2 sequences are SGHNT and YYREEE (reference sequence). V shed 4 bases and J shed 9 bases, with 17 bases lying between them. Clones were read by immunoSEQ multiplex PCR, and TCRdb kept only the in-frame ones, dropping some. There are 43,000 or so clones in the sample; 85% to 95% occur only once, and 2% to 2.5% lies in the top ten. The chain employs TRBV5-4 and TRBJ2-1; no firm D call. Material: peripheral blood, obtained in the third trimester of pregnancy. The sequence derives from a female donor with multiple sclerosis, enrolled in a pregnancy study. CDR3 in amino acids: CASSHRGGSGEQFF. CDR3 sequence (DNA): TGTGCCAGCAGCCACCGAGGTGGATCGGGTGAGCAGTTCTTC. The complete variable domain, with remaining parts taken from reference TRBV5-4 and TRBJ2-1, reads ETGVTQSPTHLIKTRGQQVTLRCSSQSGHNTVSWYQQALGQGPQFIFQYYREEENGRGNFPPRFSGLQFPNYSSELNVNALELDDSALYLCASSHRGGSGEQFFGPGTRLTVL.